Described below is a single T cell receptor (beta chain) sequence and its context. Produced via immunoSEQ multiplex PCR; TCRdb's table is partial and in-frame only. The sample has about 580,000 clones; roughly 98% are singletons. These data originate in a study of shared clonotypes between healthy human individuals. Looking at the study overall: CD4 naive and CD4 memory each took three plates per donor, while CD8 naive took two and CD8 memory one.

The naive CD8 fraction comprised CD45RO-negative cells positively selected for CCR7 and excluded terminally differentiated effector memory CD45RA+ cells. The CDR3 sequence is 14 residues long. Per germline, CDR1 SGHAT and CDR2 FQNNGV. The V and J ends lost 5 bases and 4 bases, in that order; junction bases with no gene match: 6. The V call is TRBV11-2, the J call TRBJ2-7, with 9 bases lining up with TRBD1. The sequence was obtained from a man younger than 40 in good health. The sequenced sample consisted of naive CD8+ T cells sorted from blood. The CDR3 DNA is TGTGCCAGCAGCCTAGGACAGGGGCAGTACGAGCAGTACTTC. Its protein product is CASSLGQGQYEQYF.